The 16 T cell receptor beta chains presented below share a single source sample, sequenced in a study of lymphopenia after photon versus proton radiotherapy. Clones were sequenced by immunoSEQ multiplex PCR, and TCRdb holds only the in-frame ones, with some missing. The sample has about 160,000 clones, less than 90% seen once; the top ten hold around 4.7%. This specimen consisted of peripheral blood, obtained from a patient treated with photon-based radiotherapy. The receptors here all came from a middle-aged man with gastric cancer.

The sample holds one count of this clone. The chain carries TRBV7-2 and TRBJ1-5; TRBD1 agrees at 7 bases. The V and J ends lost 5 bases and 7 bases, in that order; junction bases with no gene match: 8. Germline V CDR1 and CDR2: SGHTA, FQGNSA. The CDR3 has 14 amino acids. For the CDR3, the DNA is TGTGCCAGCAGCGGGACAGCCATTAGACAGCCCCAGCATTTT. Amino acids: CASSGTAIRQPQHF.

The chain carries TRBV7-2 and TRBJ1-1; perhaps TRBD1 as D (6 bases). The CDR3 totals 13 residues. From germline, CDR1 is SGHTA and CDR2 FQGNSA. Trimming left V 4 bases short and J 5 bases short, with 11 bases between. CDR3 sequence: CASSYQGGTEAFF. CDR3 sequence (DNA): TGTGCCAGCAGCTACCAAGGGGGGACTGAAGCTTTCTTT. The complete variable domain, with remaining parts taken from reference TRBV7-2 and TRBJ1-1, reads GAGVSQSPSNKVTEKGKDVELRCDPISGHTALYWYRQSLGQGLEFLIYFQGNSAPDKSGLPSDRFSAERTGGSVSTLTIQRTQQEDSAVYLCASSYQGGTEAFFGQGTRLTVV.

The chain couples TRBV30 to TRBJ2-1; 7 nucleotides match TRBD1. The CDR3 runs to 13 residues. Unmatched junction bases numbered 4, after V lost 0 bases and J lost 8 bases. Germline assignment: CDR1 GTSNPN and CDR2 SVGIG (reference sequence). The CDR3 is CAWSVRQGDEQFF. The CDR3 DNA follows: TGTGCCTGGAGTGTACGACAGGGCGATGAGCAGTTCTTC. The entire variable domain, with the rest obtained from reference TRBV30 and TRBJ2-1, is as follows: SQTIHQWPATLVQPVGSPLSLECTVEGTSNPNLYWYRQAAGRGLQLLFYSVGIGQISSEVPQNLSASRPQDRQFILSSKKLLLSDSGFYLCAWSVRQGDEQFFGPGTRLTVL.

This chain uses TRBV19 with TRBJ2-7; D perhaps matches TRBD2 (6 bases). CDR3 length: 15 residues. V was pared by 3 bases and J by 0 bases, with 12 bases between. Per the germline V gene, CDR1 is LNHDA and CDR2 is SQIVND (reference sequence). CDR3 residues: CASSIGTPNSYEQYF. CDR3 DNA: TGTGCCAGTAGTATTGGGACTCCTAACTCCTACGAGCAGTACTTC. The full variable domain, completed using reference TRBV19 and TRBJ2-7, is DGGITQSPKYLFRKEGQNVTLSCEQNLNHDAMYWYRQDPGQGLRLIYYSQIVNDFQKGDIAEGYSVSREKKESFPLTVTSAQKNPTAFYLCASSIGTPNSYEQYFGPGTRLTVT.

The J gene is TRBJ1-1, the V gene TRBV28; D is perhaps TRBD1 (5 bases). V lost 3 bases to trimming and J lost 7 bases, with 12 bases between them. Germline V lookup: CDR1 MDHEN, CDR2 SYDVKM. The CDR3 sequence is 13 residues long. The CDR3 DNA sequence: TGTGCCAGCAGTTTGGGGGTCCTTCGTGAAGCTTTCTTT. Translation: CASSLGVLREAFF. The full variable domain, in which reference TRBV28 and TRBJ1-1 provide the parts outside the CDR3, is DVKVTQSSRYLVKRTGEKVFLECVQDMDHENMFWYRQDPGLGLRLIYFSYDVKMKEKGDIPEGYSVSREKKERFSLILESASTNQTSMYLCASSLGVLREAFFGQGTRLTVV.

V and J are TRBV9 and TRBJ2-7, with a possible D match to TRBD2 (6 bases). The germline V and J ends were trimmed by 3 bases and 1 base, with 14 bases remaining between them. The CDR3 extends over 15 amino acids. CDR1 is SGDLS, CDR2 YYNGEE, per germline. The CDR3 DNA reads as TGTGCCAGCAGCGCTTCGGGACTTGCGTCCTACGAGCAGTACTTC. This sequence encodes CASSASGLASYEQYF.

The chain carries TRBV7-9 and TRBJ2-1; TRBD1 matches 10 bases. The CDR3 spans 14 residues. Germline V gene sequence: CDR1 SEHNR, CDR2 FQNEAQ (reference sequence). V gave up 4 bases and J gave up 5 bases; unmatched junction bases: 2. This chain's CDR3 is CASSWTGGDNEQFF. In DNA, the CDR3 is TGTGCCAGCAGCTGGACAGGGGGTGACAATGAGCAGTTCTTC.

This clone came up a few times. The chain is built from TRBV28 and TRBJ2-1; TRBD1 agrees at 9 bases. The CDR3 consists of 14 residues. Germline V gene sequence: CDR1 MDHEN, CDR2 SYDVKM. V lost 6 bases, J lost 4 bases, and 4 bases stayed unmatched. The CDR3 DNA is TGTGCCAGCAGCCCGGACAGGGGTTACAATGAGCAGTTCTTC. It specifies CASSPDRGYNEQFF.

V is TRBV30 and J is TRBJ2-2, with 9 bases that match TRBD1. Germline-derived CDR1 and CDR2 are GTSNPN and SVGIG (reference sequence). J was trimmed by 4 bases and V by 7 bases; bases with no gene match: 10. CDR3 size: 15 residues. The CDR3 nucleotides are TGTGCCTACTCCGGGACAGGGACCGTCACCGGGGAGCTGTTTTTT. It encodes CAYSGTGTVTGELFF.

The V and J genes are TRBV28 and TRBJ1-1, with D unresolved. The CDR3 runs to 14 residues. The germline gives CDR1 MDHEN, CDR2 SYDVKM. The ends were cut back, 6 bases at V and 5 bases at J, with 16 bases in the middle. The CDR3 DNA reads as TGTGCCAGCAGATATTCGGGAGTGGGGACTGAAGCTTTCTTT. Translation: CASRYSGVGTEAFF.

The V and J genes are TRBV28 and TRBJ2-3, with D perhaps TRBD2 (6 bases). The CDR3 is made up of 15 amino acids. Germline CDR1 is MDHEN and CDR2 is SYDVKM. V was cut by 3 bases and J by 4 bases, with 14 bases left in between. CDR3 in DNA: TGTGCCAGCAGTTTCTCTTTTGGCGGGGCAGATACGCAGTATTTT. Protein sequence: CASSFSFGGADTQYF.

The chain couples TRBV27 to TRBJ2-7; 11 nucleotides align to TRBD2. Trimming removed 5 bases from V and 3 bases from J; junction bases left unmatched: 3. The CDR3 runs 14 residues. Germline V gene sequence: CDR1 MNHEY, CDR2 SMNVEV (reference sequence). The CDR3 sequence: CASSPGTSGYEQYF. For the CDR3, the DNA is TGTGCCAGCAGTCCAGGGACTAGCGGCTACGAGCAGTACTTC.

This chain links TRBV10-3 with TRBJ2-3; D not resolved. V was cut by 4 bases and J by 3 bases, with 17 bases left in between. The CDR3 loop spans 16 amino acids. Germline CDR1 and CDR2: ENHRY and SYGVKD. For the CDR3, the DNA is TGTGCCATCAGTGCAGTCCCCCTGGGTACTACAGATACGCAGTATTTT. Translation gives CAISAVPLGTTDTQYF.

The rearrangement uses TRBV14 and TRBJ1-2, with D possibly TRBD1 on 5 matching bases. Trimming took 2 bases from V and 8 from J, leaving 12 bases between them. From germline, CDR1 is SGHDN and CDR2 FVKESK. CDR3 length: 13 amino acids. CDR3 sequence (DNA): TGTGCCAGCAGCCAATGGGCAGGGAAAGGCTACACCTTC. Translating it yields CASSQWAGKGYTF.

This chain joins TRBV15 and TRBJ2-7; 7 nucleotides agree with TRBD2. The CDR3 has 13 amino acids. Germline CDR1 LNHNV, CDR2 YYDKDF (reference sequence). V gave up 4 bases and J gave up 4 bases; unmatched junction bases: 4. The DNA for the CDR3 is TGTGCCACCAGCACCGCTAGCGGATACGAGCAGTACTTC. As protein: CATSTASGYEQYF.

This clone showed up just a few times. The chain uses TRBV27 and TRBJ2-7, with D perhaps matching TRBD1 (5 bases). Per germline, CDR1 MNHEY and CDR2 SMNVEV (reference sequence). Trimming pared 5 bases from V and 2 bases from J, leaving 13 bases between. The CDR3 has 14 residues. The CDR3 is CASSQDTFPYEQYF. CDR3 DNA: TGTGCCAGCAGTCAGGACACCTTTCCCTACGAGCAGTACTTC.